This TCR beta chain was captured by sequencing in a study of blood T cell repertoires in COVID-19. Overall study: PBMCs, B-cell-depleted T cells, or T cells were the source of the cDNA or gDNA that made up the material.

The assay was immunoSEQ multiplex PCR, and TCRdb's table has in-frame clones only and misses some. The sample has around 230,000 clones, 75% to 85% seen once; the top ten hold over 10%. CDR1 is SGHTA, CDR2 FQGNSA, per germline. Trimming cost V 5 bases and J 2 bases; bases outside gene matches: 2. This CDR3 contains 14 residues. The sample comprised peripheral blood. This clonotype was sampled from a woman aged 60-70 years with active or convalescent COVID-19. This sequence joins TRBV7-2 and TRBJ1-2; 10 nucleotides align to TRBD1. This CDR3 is CASSKDRGNYGYTF. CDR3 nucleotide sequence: TGTGCCAGCAGCAAGGACAGGGGGAACTATGGCTACACCTTC.